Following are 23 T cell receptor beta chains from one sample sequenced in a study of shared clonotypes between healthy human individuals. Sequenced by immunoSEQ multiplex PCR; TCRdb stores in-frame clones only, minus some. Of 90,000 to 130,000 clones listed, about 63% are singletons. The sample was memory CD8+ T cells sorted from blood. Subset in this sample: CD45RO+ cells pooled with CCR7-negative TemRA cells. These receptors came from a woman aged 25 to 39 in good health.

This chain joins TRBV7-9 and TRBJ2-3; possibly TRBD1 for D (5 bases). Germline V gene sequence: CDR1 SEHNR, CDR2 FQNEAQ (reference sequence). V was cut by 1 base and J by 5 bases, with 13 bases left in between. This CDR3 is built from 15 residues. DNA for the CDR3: TGTGCCAGCAGCTTAGATGTGGCAGGGTTAGATACGCAGTATTTT. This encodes CASSLDVAGLDTQYF.

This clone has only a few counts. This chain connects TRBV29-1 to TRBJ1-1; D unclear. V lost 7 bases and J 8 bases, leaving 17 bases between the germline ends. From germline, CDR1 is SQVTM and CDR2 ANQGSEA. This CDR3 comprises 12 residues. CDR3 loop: CSASPEQREAFF. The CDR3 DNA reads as TGCAGCGCCTCCCCTGAACAACGGGAAGCTTTCTTT.

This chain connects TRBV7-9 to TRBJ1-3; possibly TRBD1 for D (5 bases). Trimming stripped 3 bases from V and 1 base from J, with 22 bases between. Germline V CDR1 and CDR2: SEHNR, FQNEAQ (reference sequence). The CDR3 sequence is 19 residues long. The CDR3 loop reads CASSFPKRQWGSSGNTIYF. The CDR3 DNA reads TGTGCCAGCAGCTTCCCCAAGAGACAGTGGGGATCGTCTGGAAACACCATATATTTT.

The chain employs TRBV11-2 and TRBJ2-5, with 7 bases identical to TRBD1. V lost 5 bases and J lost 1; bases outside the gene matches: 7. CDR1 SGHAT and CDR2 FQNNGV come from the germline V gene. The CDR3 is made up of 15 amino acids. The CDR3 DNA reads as TGTGCCAGCAGCACGATCCGGGACAGCCAAGAGACCCAGTACTTC. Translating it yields CASSTIRDSQETQYF.

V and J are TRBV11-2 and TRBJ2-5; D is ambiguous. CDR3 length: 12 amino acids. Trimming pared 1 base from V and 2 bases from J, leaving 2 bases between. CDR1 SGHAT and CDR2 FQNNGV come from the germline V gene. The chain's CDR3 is CASSLGQETQYF. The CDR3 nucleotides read TGTGCCAGCAGCTTAGGGCAAGAGACCCAGTACTTC.

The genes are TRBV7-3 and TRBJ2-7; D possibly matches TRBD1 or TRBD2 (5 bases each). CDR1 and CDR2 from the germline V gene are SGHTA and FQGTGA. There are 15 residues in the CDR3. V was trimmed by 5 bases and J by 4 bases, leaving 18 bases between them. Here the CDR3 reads CASSPPTSWGYEQYF. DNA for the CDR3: TGTGCCAGCAGCCCGCCGACAAGTTGGGGGTACGAGCAGTACTTC.

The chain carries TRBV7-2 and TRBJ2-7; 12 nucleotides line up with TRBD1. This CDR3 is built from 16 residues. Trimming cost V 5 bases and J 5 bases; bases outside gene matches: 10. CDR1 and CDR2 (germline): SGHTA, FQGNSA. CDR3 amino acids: CASSGRDRGLRDEQYF. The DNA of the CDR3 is TGTGCCAGCAGCGGCCGGGACAGGGGGCTTCGGGACGAGCAGTACTTC.

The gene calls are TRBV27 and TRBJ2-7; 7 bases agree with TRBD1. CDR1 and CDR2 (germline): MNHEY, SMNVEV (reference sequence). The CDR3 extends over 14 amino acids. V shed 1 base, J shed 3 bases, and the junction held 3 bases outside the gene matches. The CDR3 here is CASSLLGQSYEQYF. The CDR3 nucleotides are TGTGCCAGCAGTTTATTGGGACAGAGCTACGAGCAGTACTTC.

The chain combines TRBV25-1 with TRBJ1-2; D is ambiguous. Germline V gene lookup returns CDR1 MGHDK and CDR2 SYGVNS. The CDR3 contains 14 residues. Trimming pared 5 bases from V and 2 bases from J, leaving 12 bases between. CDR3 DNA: TGTGCCAGCAGTAGGGCAGTCCAGAACTATGGCTACACCTTC. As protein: CASSRAVQNYGYTF.

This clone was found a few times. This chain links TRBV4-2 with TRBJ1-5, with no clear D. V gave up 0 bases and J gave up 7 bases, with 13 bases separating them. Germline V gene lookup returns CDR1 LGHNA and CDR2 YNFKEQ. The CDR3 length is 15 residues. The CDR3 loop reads CASSQDLEGAQPQHF. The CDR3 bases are TGTGCCAGCAGCCAAGATCTCGAGGGTGCCCAGCCCCAGCATTTT.

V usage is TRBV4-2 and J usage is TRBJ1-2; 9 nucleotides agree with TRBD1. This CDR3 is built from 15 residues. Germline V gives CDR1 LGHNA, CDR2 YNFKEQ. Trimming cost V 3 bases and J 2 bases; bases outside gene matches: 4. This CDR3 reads CASSHGGQGNYGYTF. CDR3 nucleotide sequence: TGTGCCAGCAGCCACGGCGGACAGGGGAACTATGGCTACACCTTC.

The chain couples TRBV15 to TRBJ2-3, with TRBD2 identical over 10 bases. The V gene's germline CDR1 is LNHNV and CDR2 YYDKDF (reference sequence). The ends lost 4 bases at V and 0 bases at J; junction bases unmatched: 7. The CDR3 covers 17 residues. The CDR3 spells CATSTPGLAASTDTQYF. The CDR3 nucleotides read TGTGCCACCAGCACACCCGGACTAGCGGCTAGCACAGATACGCAGTATTTT.

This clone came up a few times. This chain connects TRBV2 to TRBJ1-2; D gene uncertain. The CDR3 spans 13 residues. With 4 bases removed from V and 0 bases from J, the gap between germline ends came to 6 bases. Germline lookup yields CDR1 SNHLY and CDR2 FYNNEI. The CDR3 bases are TGTGCCAGCAGTGCTAGTCCTAACTATGGCTACACCTTC. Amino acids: CASSASPNYGYTF.

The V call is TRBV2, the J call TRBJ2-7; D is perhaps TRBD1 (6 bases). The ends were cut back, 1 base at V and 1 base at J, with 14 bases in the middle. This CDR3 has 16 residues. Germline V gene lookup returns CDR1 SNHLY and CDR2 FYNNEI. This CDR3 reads CASSEGKQGLSYEQYF. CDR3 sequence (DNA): TGTGCCAGCAGTGAAGGGAAGCAGGGGCTGTCCTACGAGCAGTACTTC.

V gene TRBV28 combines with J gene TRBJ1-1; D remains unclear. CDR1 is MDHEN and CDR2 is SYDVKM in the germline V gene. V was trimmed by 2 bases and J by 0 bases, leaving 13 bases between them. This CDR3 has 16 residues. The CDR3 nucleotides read TGTGCCAGCAGTTTAACCGGGGTCCGGATGAACACTGAAGCTTTCTTT. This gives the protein CASSLTGVRMNTEAFF.

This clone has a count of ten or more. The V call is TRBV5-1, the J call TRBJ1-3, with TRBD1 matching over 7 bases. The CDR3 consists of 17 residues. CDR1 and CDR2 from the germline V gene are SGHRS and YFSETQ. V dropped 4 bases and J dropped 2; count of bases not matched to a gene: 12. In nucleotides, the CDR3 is TGCGCCAGCAGCCTGACCGGGACAGTTTCAGCTGGAAACACCATATATTTT. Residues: CASSLTGTVSAGNTIYF.

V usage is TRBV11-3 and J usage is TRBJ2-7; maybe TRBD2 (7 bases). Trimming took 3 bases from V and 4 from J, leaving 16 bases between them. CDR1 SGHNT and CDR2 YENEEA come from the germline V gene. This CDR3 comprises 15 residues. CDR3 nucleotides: TGTGCCAGCAGCTTTTTCGGGGGGCTGGGATACGAGCAGTACTTC. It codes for CASSFFGGLGYEQYF.

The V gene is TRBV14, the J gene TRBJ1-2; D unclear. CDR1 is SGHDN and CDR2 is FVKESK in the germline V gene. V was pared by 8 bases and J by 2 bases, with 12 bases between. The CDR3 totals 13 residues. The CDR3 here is CASRLAGNYGYTF. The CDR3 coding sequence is TGTGCCAGCCGCCTGGCAGGAAACTATGGCTACACCTTC.

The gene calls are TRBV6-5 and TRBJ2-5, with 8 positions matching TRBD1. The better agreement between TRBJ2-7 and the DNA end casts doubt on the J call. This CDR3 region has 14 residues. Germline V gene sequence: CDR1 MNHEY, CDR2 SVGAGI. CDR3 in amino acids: CASKETGEVYEQYF. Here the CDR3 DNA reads TGTGCCAGCAAAGAGACAGGGGAGGTCTACGAGCAGTACTTC.

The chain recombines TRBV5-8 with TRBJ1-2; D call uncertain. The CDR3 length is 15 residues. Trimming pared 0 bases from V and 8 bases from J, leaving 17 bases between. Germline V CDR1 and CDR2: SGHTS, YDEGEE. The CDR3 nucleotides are TGTGCCAGCAGCTTGGCGGTCGGGTCCCGAGAGGGCTACACCTTC. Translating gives CASSLAVGSREGYTF.

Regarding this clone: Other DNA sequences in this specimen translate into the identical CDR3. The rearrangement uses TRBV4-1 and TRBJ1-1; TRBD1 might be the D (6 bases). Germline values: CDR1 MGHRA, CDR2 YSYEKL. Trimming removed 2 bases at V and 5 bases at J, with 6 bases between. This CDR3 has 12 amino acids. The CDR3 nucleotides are TGCGCCAGCAGCCAAACAGGGACTGAAGCTTTCTTT. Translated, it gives CASSQTGTEAFF.

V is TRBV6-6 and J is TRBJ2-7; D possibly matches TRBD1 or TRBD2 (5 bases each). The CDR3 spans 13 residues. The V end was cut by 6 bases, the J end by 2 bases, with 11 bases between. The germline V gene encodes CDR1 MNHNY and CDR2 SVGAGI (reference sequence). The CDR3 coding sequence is TGTGCCAGCAGCCGGGACGGGACCTACGAGCAGTACTTC. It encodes CASSRDGTYEQYF.

CDR3 in amino acids: CATSSSGSSYEQYF. CDR3 DNA sequence: TGTGCCACCAGCAGCTCCGGGAGTTCCTACGAGCAGTACTTC. The chain carries TRBV15 and TRBJ2-7; D possibly corresponds to TRBD2 (6 bases). From germline, CDR1 is LNHNV and CDR2 YYDKDF (reference sequence). The CDR3 consists of 14 residues. Trimming left V 3 bases short and J 1 base short, with 10 bases between.